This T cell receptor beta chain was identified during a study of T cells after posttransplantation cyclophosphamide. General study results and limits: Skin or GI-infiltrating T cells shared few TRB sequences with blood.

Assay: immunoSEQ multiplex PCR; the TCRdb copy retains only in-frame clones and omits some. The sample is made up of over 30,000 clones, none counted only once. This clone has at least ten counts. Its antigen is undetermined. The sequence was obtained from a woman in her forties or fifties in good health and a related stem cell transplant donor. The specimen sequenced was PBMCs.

CDR3 DNA: TGTGCCAGCAGTAGAATTAGTAACAGGGAGCAAGAAGCTTTCTTT. This codes for CASSRISNREQEAFF. The chain is built from TRBV2 and TRBJ1-1; perhaps TRBD1 as D (6 bases). V was pared by 5 bases and J by 8 bases, with 21 bases between. The CDR3 loop spans 15 amino acids. CDR1 SNHLY and CDR2 FYNNEI come from the germline V gene.